These 13 T cell receptor beta chains originate from one sample sequenced in a study of spatial heterogeneity in lung cancer. The time point here: sample taken at primary tumor resection. The authors sequenced whole RNA from tumor, nontumor lung or frozen PBMC without sorting. TCRdb re-analysed the 5' RACE reads in MiXCR, keeping a single row per CDR3 protein. The sample lists more than 75,000 distinct CDR3 sequences; 10% to 15% were seen once. This material consisted of PBMCs, taken at surgery. These TCRs come from a male donor with early-stage non-small cell lung cancer.

V and J are TRBV21-1 and TRBJ2-5; the table's D call TRBD1 went unverified against the DNA. TRBV21-1 is a documented pseudogene. The CDR3 has 13 residues. The CDR3 bases are TGTGCCAGCAGCAGGGGGGGCCCGGAGACCCAGTACTTC. Translating it yields CASSRGGPETQYF.

This clonotype appeared many times. The rearrangement joins TRBV6-1 to TRBJ1-1; possible D gene TRBD1, 6 bases. Per the germline V gene, CDR1 is MNHNS and CDR2 is SASEGT. Trimming cost V 7 bases and J 4 bases, with 16 bases left between them. The length of the CDR3 is 14 residues. In DNA, the CDR3 is TGTGCCAGCACCCGAACAGGGCAAAGCACTGAAGCTTTCTTT. Encoded protein: CASTRTGQSTEAFF.

This clonotype was observed a few times. J is TRBJ1-5 and V is TRBV7-9; tentative D call: TRBD1 (5 bases). The germline gives CDR1 SEHNR, CDR2 FQNEAQ (reference sequence). V lost 5 bases and J lost 2, with 13 bases in between. The CDR3 runs to 15 residues. As DNA, the CDR3 is TGTGCCAGCAGCCCTGGAGGGGCCGGCAATCAGCCCCAGCATTTT. It codes for CASSPGGAGNQPQHF.

Ten or more counts support this clonotype. CDR3 region: CASSQDATGVGRGYTF. The CDR3 nucleotides read TGTGCCAGCAGCCAAGATGCGACAGGGGTTGGGCGAGGCTACACCTTC. The chain has TRBV3-1 and TRBJ1-2, with 8 nucleotides matching TRBD1. The germline V gene encodes CDR1 LGHDT and CDR2 YNNKEL (reference sequence). The CDR3 has 16 residues. The V gene end was trimmed by 0 bases and the J gene end by 8 bases; junction bases not matched to a gene: 11.

The chain has TRBV6-2 or TRBV6-3 and TRBJ1-1, with TRBD1 matching over 7 bases. There are 15 residues in the CDR3. CDR1 and CDR2 from the germline V gene are MNHEY and SVGEGT. The trim removed 3 bases at V and 0 bases at J, leaving 4 bases unmatched. The chain's CDR3 is CASSYQQGMNTEAFF. The CDR3 DNA reads TGTGCCAGCAGTTATCAACAGGGGATGAACACTGAAGCTTTCTTT.

The chain is built from TRBV2 and TRBJ2-2; D gene uncertain. In germline, CDR1 is SNHLY, CDR2 FYNNEI. With 3 bases removed from V and 6 bases from J, the gap between germline ends came to 2 bases. This CDR3 region has 11 residues. CDR3 coding DNA: TGTGCCAGCAGTGACCCCGGGGAGCTGTTTTTT. Translating gives CASSDPGELFF.

V usage is TRBV29-1 and J usage is TRBJ1-5; a weak D match, TRBD1 (6 bases). The ends were cut back, 4 bases at V and 7 bases at J, with 17 bases in the middle. This CDR3 contains 14 residues. Germline CDR1 is SQVTM and CDR2 is ANQGSEA. The CDR3 reads CSVGVGGAGQPQHF. CDR3 bases: TGCAGCGTTGGAGTTGGGGGGGCTGGACAGCCCCAGCATTTT.

The rearrangement links TRBV28 to TRBJ2-2, with D unresolved. The germline CDR1 and CDR2 sequences are MDHEN and SYDVKM. The V end lost 7 bases, the J end lost 5 bases, and 11 bases lay between the germline ends. The CDR3 runs 13 residues. CDR3 loop: CASTTTRTGELFF. The CDR3 DNA reads as TGTGCCAGCACCACCACACGGACCGGGGAGCTGTTTTTT.

This clonotype was detected a few times. V gene TRBV29-1 combines with J gene TRBJ2-5; 10 nucleotides line up with TRBD2. This CDR3 has 13 amino acids. Germline CDR1 SQVTM, CDR2 ANQGSEA. With V trimmed by 7 bases and J by 5 bases, 7 bases remained unmatched. The CDR3 region has the DNA TGCAGCGCCACTAGCGGGGTCAGGGAGACCCAGTACTTC. Translation gives CSATSGVRETQYF.

The J gene is TRBJ1-2, the V gene TRBV2, with TRBD1 matching over 7 bases. This CDR3 is 15 amino acids long. V lost 5 bases, J lost 3 bases, and 9 bases stayed unmatched. Germline V gene sequence: CDR1 SNHLY, CDR2 FYNNEI. The CDR3 nucleotides are TGTGCCAGCAGTCAGGACAGGTTTAGCGACTATGGCTACACCTTC. Translation: CASSQDRFSDYGYTF.

This sequence joins TRBV12-3 or TRBV12-4 and TRBJ2-1; TRBD2 agrees at 7 bases. The junction had 4 bases not matched to a gene; V was cut back by 3 bases and J by 5 bases. The CDR3 runs 14 residues. The CDR3 region is CASSLSGKNNEQFF. CDR3 coding DNA: TGTGCCAGCAGTTTGAGCGGGAAGAACAATGAGCAGTTCTTC.

The chain combines TRBV7-9 with TRBJ2-7; D gene unclear. V gave up 4 bases and J gave up 5 bases, with 21 bases separating them. This CDR3 comprises 16 residues. Germline V gene data show CDR1 as SEHNR and CDR2 as FQNEAQ (reference sequence). This CDR3 reads CASSSPRTASSDEQYF. The CDR3 DNA reads as TGTGCCAGCAGCTCCCCCAGGACGGCCTCTTCGGACGAGCAGTACTTC.

This clonotype was found a few times. The rearrangement joins TRBV6-6 to TRBJ1-1; perhaps TRBD1 as D (5 bases). Germline CDR1 MNHNY, CDR2 SVGAGI (reference sequence). CDR3 length: 15 amino acids. Trimming shortened V by 10 bases and J by 0 bases, and 18 bases separated the two germline ends. The CDR3 here is CATDSYSGLNTEAFF. The CDR3 DNA reads TGTGCCACCGACAGTTACAGTGGCCTGAACACTGAAGCTTTCTTT.